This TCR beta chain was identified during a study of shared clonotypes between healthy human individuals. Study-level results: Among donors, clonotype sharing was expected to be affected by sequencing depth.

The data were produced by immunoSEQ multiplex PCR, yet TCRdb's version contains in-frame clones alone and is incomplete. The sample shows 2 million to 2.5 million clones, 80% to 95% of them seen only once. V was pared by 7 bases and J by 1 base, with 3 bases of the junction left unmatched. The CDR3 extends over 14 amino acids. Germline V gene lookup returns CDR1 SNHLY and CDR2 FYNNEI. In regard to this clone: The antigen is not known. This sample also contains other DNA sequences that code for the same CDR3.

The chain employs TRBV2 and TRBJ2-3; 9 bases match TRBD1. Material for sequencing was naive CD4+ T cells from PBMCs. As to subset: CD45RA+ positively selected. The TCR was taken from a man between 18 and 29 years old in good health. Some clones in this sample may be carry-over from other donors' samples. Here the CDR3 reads CASNRDRGTDTQYF. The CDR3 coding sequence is TGTGCCAGCAACCGGGACAGGGGCACAGATACGCAGTATTTT.